Sequencing of this T cell receptor (beta chain) was carried out in a study of blood T cell repertoires in COVID-19. About the research overall: Samples representing acute and convalescent COVID-19 were sourced from the United States, Italy and Spain.

The authors' processing: Amplification with reference gene primers provided the estimates of nucleated cell counts. The protocol was immunoSEQ multiplex PCR, while the TCRdb copy is restricted to in-frame clones and leaves out a portion. V, J and clone size are taken as reported in that table, and D and trimming were inferred from the DNA itself. The sample has hundreds of thousands of clones; around 91% are singletons. CDR3 length: 14 amino acids. Germline lookup yields CDR1 GTSNPN and CDR2 SVGIG (reference sequence). Trimming pared 3 bases from V and 0 bases from J, leaving 10 bases between. The J gene is TRBJ2-3, the V gene TRBV30; D is undetermined. The sample consisted of peripheral blood. This TCR came from a woman between 18 and 29 years old who had recovered from COVID-19. CDR3 sequence (DNA): TGTGCCTGGAGCGCCCACCGGAGCACAGATACGCAGTATTTT. This gives the protein CAWSAHRSTDTQYF.